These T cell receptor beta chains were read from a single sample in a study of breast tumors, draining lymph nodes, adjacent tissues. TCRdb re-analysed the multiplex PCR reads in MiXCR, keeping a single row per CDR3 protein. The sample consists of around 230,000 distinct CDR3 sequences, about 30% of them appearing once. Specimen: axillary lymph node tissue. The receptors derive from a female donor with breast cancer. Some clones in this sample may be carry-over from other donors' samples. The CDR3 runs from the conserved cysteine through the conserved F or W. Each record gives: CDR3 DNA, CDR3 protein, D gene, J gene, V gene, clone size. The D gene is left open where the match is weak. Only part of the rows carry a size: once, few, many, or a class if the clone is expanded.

TGTGCCAGCAGCTTGGGTCTTACGGTTCTCGCACGAGGGGGCTACACCTTC,CASSLGLTVLARGGYTF,-,TRBJ1-2,TRBV5-5,-
TGCAGTGCCATAGAACGGGGGAGGGTCTACGAGCAGTACTTC,CSAIERGRVYEQYF,TRBD2,TRBJ2-7,TRBV20-1,many
TGCGCCAGCAACTTATTATGGGGGGGTGGGGCCAACGTCCTGACTTTC,CASNLLWGGGANVLTF,TRBD2,TRBJ2-6,TRBV5-1,-
TGTGCCAGTAGTATAGGGACGGAAAAACTGTTTTTT,CASSIGTEKLFF,-,TRBJ1-4,TRBV19,few
TGCAGTGCTAGACAGGGGAGCTCACCCCTCCACTTT,CSARQGSSPLHF,-,TRBJ1-6,TRBV20-1,-
TGTGCCAGCAGCTTAGCGCAAAGGGGCCCGAAAAAAAACATTCAGTACTTC,CASSLAQRGPKKNIQYF,-,TRBJ2-4,TRBV7-9,many
TGTGCCAGCAGTGAAAAGACAGGGGGCTCTGGAAACACCATATATTTT,CASSEKTGGSGNTIYF,TRBD1,TRBJ1-3,TRBV6-1,many
TGTGCTAGTGGTTTGGCCAGGGGAGGGAGACAGCCCCAGCATTTT,CASGLARGGRQPQHF,-,TRBJ1-5,TRBV12-5,once
TGTGCCAGCGAGGCACGGACAGGGAATAGCAATCAGCCCCAGCATTTT,CASEARTGNSNQPQHF,TRBD1,TRBJ1-5,TRBV12-3/TRBV12-4,-
TGCAGCGTCGACCTGACAGGGGTGGACTATGGCTACACCTTC,CSVDLTGVDYGYTF,TRBD1,TRBJ1-2,TRBV29-1,-
TGTGCCAGCAGCCGGACCCGATCCACAGATACGCAGTATTTT,CASSRTRSTDTQYF,-,TRBJ2-3,TRBV11-3,many
TGTGCCAGCAGTGACTCATTTGGGGGGCAGCCCCAGCATTTT,CASSDSFGGQPQHF,-,TRBJ1-5,TRBV6-4,once
TGTGCCAGCAGTTTTCTCCGACAGGGGCCCAATAAGCAGTTCTTC,CASSFLRQGPNKQFF,TRBD1,TRBJ2-1,TRBV6-5,few
TGTGCCAGCAGTGAAACAGGGAAGAGCATTCAGTACTTC,CASSETGKSIQYF,-,TRBJ2-4,TRBV2,many